Below, one T cell receptor (beta chain) is given with its context. The sample comes from a study of technical replicates of blood from a few donors. The V end was cut by 4 bases, the J end by 2 bases, with 20 bases between. The germline V gene encodes CDR1 SGHRS and CDR2 YFSETQ. The length of the CDR3 is 17 residues. Profiling relied on immunoSEQ multiplex PCR, and the TCRdb table lists in-frame clones only, not all of them. This sample yields over 80,000 clones, of which about 96% are seen a single time; under 0.45% belongs to the top ten. The material sequenced was T cells isolated from PBMCs. The clonotype originates from a human donor in good health. The chain joins TRBV5-1 to TRBJ2-3; D perhaps matches TRBD1 (7 bases). In nucleotides, the CDR3 is TGCGCCAGCAGCCCCAGGACTCAGGGGGGATCCACAGATACGCAGTATTTT. Translated: CASSPRTQGGSTDTQYF.